The T cell receptor beta chain under discussion was sequenced for a study of Ad26.COV2.S vaccination and SARS-CoV-2 variants. About the study: Recipients of Ad26.COV2.S got it intramuscularly, once or twice 56 days apart. Notes on the study in general: Post-vaccination breadth of spike-specific CD8+ and CD4+ T cell responses was reportedly substantial. The TCR breadth and depth analyses may have produced an underestimate of total T cell responses.

Using immunoSEQ multiplex PCR, the repertoire was profiled, and TCRdb retains in-frame clones only, with some absent. The table includes almost 400,000 clones, about 89% detected once. Specified treatment: about 20 received Ad26.COV2.S at low or high dose, single or two shots; 5 received placebo; per-sample allocation not given. Following the first vaccine or placebo injection, samples were taken on day 63. V dropped 4 bases and J dropped 7; count of bases not matched to a gene: 4. Germline V CDR1 and CDR2: MNHEY, SVGEGT. The CDR3 is 14 residues long. Remarks on this clone: Its target is unknown.

This TCR was sampled from a person aged 18-65 years who received the Ad26.COV2.S COVID-19 vaccine or a placebo. The material was peripheral blood, obtained in a trial of Ad26.COV2.S vaccine versus placebo. The chain has TRBV6-2 or TRBV6-3 and TRBJ1-6; 7 bases match TRBD1. This chain's CDR3 is CASSSPGQNSPLHF. The CDR3, as DNA: TGTGCCAGCAGTTCACCGGGACAGAATTCACCCCTCCACTTT.